The 11 T cell receptor beta chains below all came from one sample that was sequenced in a study of patients and donors after allogeneic stem cell transplantation. TCRdb called the RT-PCR reads again in MiXCR, with one record for every CDR3 protein. The data hold approximately 220,000 distinct CDR3 sequences, with 35% to 45% observed a single time. The sequenced sample was blood, either unsorted or a sorted T cell fraction (not recorded which). The origin of the receptors is a human donor who was either an allogeneic HSCT recipient or a stem cell or donor lymphocyte infusion donor (not recorded which). It is not recorded whose cells these are; they may come from a transplant donor.

V gene TRBV28 combines with J gene TRBJ1-4; D gene unclear. V was shortened by 6 bases and J by 7 bases, with 18 bases between the two germline ends. This CDR3 contains 15 residues. CDR1 and CDR2 from the germline V gene are MDHEN and SYDVKM. The CDR3 is CASSALEGFGEKLFF. In DNA form, the CDR3 reads TGTGCCAGCAGCGCCCTAGAAGGGTTCGGTGAAAAACTGTTTTTT.

This clonotype was counted ten times or more. This sequence joins TRBV27 and TRBJ1-1; possibly TRBD1 for D (5 bases). The germline gives CDR1 MNHEY, CDR2 SMNVEV (reference sequence). The length of the CDR3 is 13 residues. V was cut by 3 bases and J by 4 bases, with 9 bases left in between. CDR3 DNA sequence: TGTGCCAGCAGTTTGAGGAGGGGCACTGAAGCTTTCTTT. It codes for CASSLRRGTEAFF.

The V and J genes are TRBV29-1 and TRBJ1-3; D call uncertain. The CDR3 is 13 amino acids. Germline CDR1 reads SQVTM; CDR2 reads ANQGSEA. V dropped 2 bases and J dropped 4 bases, with 9 bases sitting between them. CDR3 sequence reads: CSVEFALGNTIYF. The DNA of the CDR3 is TGCAGCGTTGAATTCGCTTTAGGAAACACCATATATTTT.

This chain connects TRBV29-1 to TRBJ2-7; D is possibly TRBD1 or TRBD2 (6 bases each). Trimming took 0 bases from V and 6 from J, leaving 18 bases between them. Germline V gene lookup returns CDR1 SQVTM and CDR2 ANQGSEA. There are 15 residues in the CDR3. CDR3 sequence: CSVEDPEWGAGEQYF. The DNA for the CDR3 is TGCAGCGTTGAAGATCCAGAATGGGGGGCTGGCGAGCAGTACTTC.

The chain couples TRBV29-1 to TRBJ2-1, with TRBD1 as a possible D gene (6 bases). Trimming took 5 bases from V and 6 from J, leaving 8 bases between them. The CDR3 is 11 amino acids. Germline values: CDR1 SQVTM, CDR2 ANQGSEA. CDR3 in amino acids: CSVQQGNEQFF. In DNA form, the CDR3 reads TGCAGCGTTCAACAGGGCAATGAGCAGTTCTTC.

V gene TRBV6-6 combines with J gene TRBJ1-5; D unclear. V was clipped by 0 bases and J by 7 bases, with 13 bases between them. The CDR3 contains 15 residues. CDR1 is MNHNY and CDR2 is SVGAGI in the germline V gene (reference sequence). The CDR3 DNA is TGTGCCAGCAGTTACTCGGTGGCAGTTGGACAGCCCCAGCATTTT. Its protein is CASSYSVAVGQPQHF.

Turning to this clonotype: An end of the junction does not agree with germline; a read error may underlie this. The rearrangement links TRBV7-2 to TRBJ1-1; D might be TRBD1 (6 bases). This CDR3 comprises 15 residues. The germline V gene has CDR1 SGHTA and CDR2 FQGNSA. CDR3 loop: CASSFGGRRITGAFF. The CDR3 DNA reads as TGTGCCAGCAGCTTTGGGGGGCGTCGGATCACTGGAGCTTTCTTT.

The chain is built from TRBV5-6 and TRBJ1-1; tentative D call: TRBD1 (5 bases). The CDR3 is made up of 15 amino acids. Between the trimmed V and J ends, which lost 5 bases and 1 base, there was a span of 15 bases. Germline loops: CDR1 SGHDT, CDR2 YYEEEE. CDR3 nucleotide sequence: TGTGCCAGCAGTAAGGAGACAGCAAGGAACACTGAAGCTTTCTTT. This translates into CASSKETARNTEAFF.

The rearrangement uses TRBV27 and TRBJ1-1; a possible D gene is TRBD1 (5 bases). Trimming took off 0 bases at V and 5 bases at J, with 10 bases between the two ends. This CDR3 region has 14 residues. Germline loops: CDR1 MNHEY, CDR2 SMNVEV (reference sequence). For the CDR3, the DNA is TGTGCCAGCAGTTTATCCGGCAGGGTAACTGAAGCTTTCTTT. Its translation is CASSLSGRVTEAFF.

This clonotype came up a few times. The V gene is TRBV29-1, the J gene TRBJ1-1; D gene uncertain. This CDR3 has 13 residues. Germline V lookup: CDR1 SQVTM, CDR2 ANQGSEA. V lost 3 bases, J lost 0 bases, and 8 bases lay in between. The CDR3 loop is CSVERALNTEAFF. CDR3 bases: TGCAGCGTTGAGCGGGCTCTGAACACTGAAGCTTTCTTT.

This clonotype was picked up a small number of times. V usage is TRBV5-5 and J usage is TRBJ1-6; 10 nucleotides agree with TRBD1. Trimming took 4 bases from V and 10 from J; bases not matched to a gene: 2. The CDR3 extends over 13 amino acids. The germline gives CDR1 SGHKS, CDR2 YYEKEE (reference sequence). As DNA, the CDR3 is TGTGCCAGCAGCAGGGACAGGGGATCACCCCTCCACTTT. Its translation is CASSRDRGSPLHF.